Sequencing of this T cell receptor (beta chain) was carried out in a study of blood T cell repertoires in COVID-19. For the study at large: From the United States, Italy and Spain came samples of acute and convalescent COVID-19. In each case, the material was cDNA or gDNA derived from T cells, B-cell-depleted T cells, or PBMCs.

Produced via immunoSEQ multiplex PCR; TCRdb's table is partial and in-frame only. In the table there are more than 85,000 clones, 65% to 90% of which are singletons. The CDR3 has 14 amino acids. Germline CDR1 and CDR2: SQVTM and ANQGSEA. V lost 3 bases, J lost 4 bases, and 15 bases lay in between. This TCR derives from an older woman with acute or convalescent COVID-19. Sequenced: peripheral blood. The gene calls are TRBV29-1 and TRBJ1-2; D possibly corresponds to TRBD1 (6 bases). The CDR3 sequence: CSVEGQDVRYGYTF. The CDR3 region has the DNA TGCAGCGTTGAGGGACAAGATGTGCGCTATGGCTACACCTTC.